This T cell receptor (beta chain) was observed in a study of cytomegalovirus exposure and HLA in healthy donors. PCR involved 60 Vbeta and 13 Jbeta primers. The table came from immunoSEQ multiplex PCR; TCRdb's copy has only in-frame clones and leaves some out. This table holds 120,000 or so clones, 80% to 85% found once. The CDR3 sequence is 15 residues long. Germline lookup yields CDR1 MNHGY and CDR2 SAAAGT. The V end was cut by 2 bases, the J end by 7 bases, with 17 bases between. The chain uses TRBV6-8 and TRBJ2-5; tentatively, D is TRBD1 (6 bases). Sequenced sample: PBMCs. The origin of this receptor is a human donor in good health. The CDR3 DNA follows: TGTGCCAGCAGTTACCGCCGGACAGTCAGGACGACCCAGTACTTC. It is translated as CASSYRRTVRTTQYF.